The 9 T cell receptor beta chains below all came from one sample that was sequenced in a study of beta chain features in type 1 diabetes. The authors reverse transcribed all of the isolated RNA, so sequencing captured expressed TCRB transcripts. The table came from immunoSEQ multiplex PCR; TCRdb's copy has only in-frame clones and leaves some out. The sample has about 40,000 clones, 64% seen once. Sequenced: Tregs from blood. The source is a woman under 40 in good health.

The rearrangement links TRBV7-6 to TRBJ2-7; 11 bases map to TRBD1. Germline trimming cut 2 bases from V and 4 bases from J; bases unmatched to any gene: 4. The germline gives CDR1 SGHVS, CDR2 FNYEAQ. The length of the CDR3 is 15 residues. CDR3 sequence (DNA): TGTGCCAGCAGCTTATTCGGGACAGGGGGTTACGAGCAGTACTTC. Encoded protein: CASSLFGTGGYEQYF.

This clone was seen once. This rearrangement joins TRBV6-5 to TRBJ2-5; a weak D match, TRBD1 (6 bases). V gave up 5 bases and J gave up 1 base, with 11 bases separating them. Germline V CDR1 and CDR2: MNHEY, SVGAGI. The CDR3 totals 14 residues. CDR3 nucleotide sequence: TGTGCCAGCAGTAACTGGGGGCCCCAAGAGACCCAGTACTTC. Its protein product is CASSNWGPQETQYF.

This chain links TRBV28 with TRBJ1-5; no reliable D call. CDR3 size: 14 residues. Germline V gives CDR1 MDHEN, CDR2 SYDVKM. V shed 3 bases and J shed 7 bases, with 13 bases lying between them. The CDR3 DNA sequence: TGTGCCAGCAGTTTGCCTCTACGATCCCAGCCCCAGCATTTT. Translated: CASSLPLRSQPQHF.

The gene calls are TRBV14 and TRBJ2-1; unclear D gene. This CDR3 is 14 amino acids long. CDR1 and CDR2 from the germline V gene are SGHDN and FVKESK. V lost 0 bases and J lost 8, with 11 bases in between. CDR3 in DNA: TGTGCCAGCAGCCAAGAATGGAGTAGAGATGAGCAGTTCTTC. Translation gives CASSQEWSRDEQFF.

The chain combines TRBV9 with TRBJ2-3, with 11 bases matching TRBD2. This CDR3 region has 18 residues. Germline CDR1 SGDLS, CDR2 YYNGEE. Trimming at V came to 0 bases and at J to 0 bases, leaving 6 bases not matched to a gene. The CDR3 region is CASSVGLAGPSSTDTQYF. CDR3 DNA sequence: TGTGCCAGCAGCGTAGGACTAGCGGGACCTTCTAGCACAGATACGCAGTATTTT.

This clone was seen a few times. The CDR3 nucleotides are TGTGCCAGCAGCTTTCAGGCCACAGATACGCAGTATTTT. The encoded protein is CASSFQATDTQYF. The chain carries TRBV7-2 and TRBJ2-3; D not resolved. Trimming removed 3 bases at V and 2 bases at J, with 6 bases between. Germline CDR1 and CDR2: SGHTA and FQGNSA. The CDR3 contains 13 residues.

This clone appeared a few times. V and J are TRBV7-8 and TRBJ2-2; the match to TRBD2 covers 8 bases. The CDR3 covers 18 residues. Germline loops: CDR1 SGHVS, CDR2 FQNEAQ. V dropped 3 bases and J dropped 1; count of bases not matched to a gene: 10. The CDR3 reads CASSLVSGLAENTGELFF. CDR3 DNA sequence: TGTGCCAGCAGCTTGGTGTCAGGACTAGCTGAGAACACCGGGGAGCTGTTTTTT. The full variable domain, its missing parts supplied by reference TRBV7-8 and TRBJ2-2, is GAGVSQSPRYKVAKRGQDVALRCDPISGHVSLFWYQQALGQGPEFLTYFQNEAQLDKSGLPSDRFFAERPEGSVSTLKIQRTQQEDSAVYLCASSLVSGLAENTGELFFGEGSRLTVL.

This clone was picked up one time. The chain is built from TRBV5-1 and TRBJ1-1; D uncertain. Deletions cut 3 bases from V and 1 base from J, with 7 bases between. Germline V gene lookup returns CDR1 SGHRS and CDR2 YFSETQ. The CDR3 spans 13 residues. This chain's CDR3 is CASSSHTNTEAFF. Here the CDR3 DNA reads TGCGCCAGCAGCTCTCACACGAACACTGAAGCTTTCTTT.

This clone has only a few counts. The CDR3 spells CASSAGLAEDTDTQYF. CDR3 nucleotides: TGTGCCAGCAGCGCGGGACTAGCGGAGGACACAGATACGCAGTATTTT. The V gene is TRBV9, the J gene TRBJ2-3, with TRBD2 matching over 11 bases. CDR1 SGDLS and CDR2 YYNGEE come from the germline V gene. This CDR3 region has 16 residues. V dropped 3 bases and J dropped 2; count of bases not matched to a gene: 5.